This T cell receptor (beta chain) was captured by sequencing in a study of PD-1 blockade in classical Hodgkin lymphoma. The study's findings and limits: It was among complete responders that baseline diversity resembled that of newly diagnosed patients.

CDR1 is SGHRS, CDR2 YFSETQ, per germline. The CDR3 is 13 residues long. V lost 1 base and J 1 base, leaving 6 bases between the germline ends. This clone was recorded a few times. Its cognate antigen is unknown. Produced via immunoSEQ multiplex PCR; TCRdb's table is partial and in-frame only. The table lists 20,000 to 25,000 clones, 77% of them singletons, with roughly 42% in the top ten. Every patient relapsed after autologous stem cell transplantation, and brentuximab vedotin exposure varied. Sequences were derived from peripheral blood mononuclear cells (PBMCs), sampled before the second cycle of nivolumab. The receptor's source is a human donor with classical Hodgkin lymphoma. The chain is built from TRBV5-1 and TRBJ2-7; maybe TRBD1 (5 bases). This CDR3 is CASSLRGSYEQYF. Written as DNA, the CDR3 is TGCGCCAGCAGCTTGAGGGGTTCCTACGAGCAGTACTTC.